This paragraph reports one TCR beta chain. Its antigen is still unknown. Per-base quality was not reported, and no clone a single base away is much larger than it. The CDR3 regions of human TCRbeta chains were analyzed by immunosequencing. The authors' pipeline ran thus. Repertoire TCRs were matched against a reference library of SARS-CoV-2-specific TCRs generated with the MIRA antigen-specificity platform. Breadth meant the fraction of unique TCRs that were SARS-CoV-2-associated, whereas depth meant the fraction of total T cells that were SARS-CoV-2-associated. Using the MIRA data, every spike-specific TCR was mapped to the spike region that the TCR reacted to and assigned to either a CD4 or a CD8 class. Log10-transformed breadth and depth values were compared by one-way ANOVA with Sidak's multiple comparisons tests. TCRdb's version of the immuneACCESS table is confined to in-frame rearrangements and falls short of the full clone set. An unresolved V gene accounts for under half of the shortfall where checked; the remainder is of unknown origin. That table supplies the V and J calls and clone size; D and trimming were determined from the DNA. This sample lists tens of thousands of clones; roughly nine tenths were detected once. The ten largest make up about 23% of the sample.

For CDR1 and CDR2, the germline V gene (reference sequence) lists LGHDT and YNNKEL. CDR3 length: 13 amino acids, cysteine to phenylalanine. Of the read, only the CDR3 DNA is kept; its 39 bases are in frame from base 1. V loses 4 bases, J loses 6 bases, and the germline ends lie 10 bases apart. According to the study, the label for this sample's time point signals: baseline before first vaccination. Samples from vaccinated people were obtained from the UK trials COV001 and COV002, which included a single-blind randomized controlled phase 2/3 trial of AZD1222 (ChAdOx1 nCoV-19) in healthy adults. Trial participant PBMC samples were collected at day 0 and day 28 after the second dose for TCRbeta chain sequencing. The source of the sample is a study of T cell responses to AZD1222 COVID-19 vaccine (dated by TCRdb to 2020 to 2023). Some background on the complete study: AZD1222 recipients given second doses at about 4 weeks or at about 12 weeks were pooled, since spike-specific TCR depth and breadth were not found to differ between the two schedules. TCR sequencing covered 233 trial participants: nearly 210 given two doses of AZD1222 and 26 given two doses of MenACWY control vaccine. Trial participants were enrolled by age into 18-55, 56-69 and 70-plus year subgroups, with around 150, 28 and 57 TCR-sequenced participants respectively. General study outcomes and caveats: Conclusions about previously exposed vaccinees were limited because only six AZD1222 recipients were SARS-CoV-2 seropositive at baseline. Reportedly, close to half of the unique spike-specific TCRs recognized epitopes lying outside the regions that are mutated in the B.1.351 and B.1.1.7 variants. Because no samples from the day 14 peak response were available, repertoires could be characterized only after the peak T cell response. The whole spike protein was spanned by vaccine-associated CD4 TCRs, and dominant responses were seen in regions 160-218 and 743-854. After two AZD1222 doses, both the breadth and the depth of spike-specific TCRs were significantly higher than at day 0 and than in MenACWY recipients. Participants were mostly white British, with more females than males. The authors suggested clonal diversity may have been underestimated. In the small 56-69-year group, the increase in depth fell short of significance, most likely because of low power.

This receptor was identified in an adult in good health. The rearrangement combines TRBV3-1 (or the pseudogene TRBV3-2) with TRBJ2-1; the D gene cannot be resolved beyond TRBD1 or TRBD2, each matching 5 bases. The sequencing here drew on peripheral blood, taken on day 0 of AZD1222 vaccination. In nucleotide form, the sequence is TGTGCCAGCAGCCCCCCAGGGAGCAATGAGCAGTTCTTC. This gives the protein CASSPPGSNEQFF.